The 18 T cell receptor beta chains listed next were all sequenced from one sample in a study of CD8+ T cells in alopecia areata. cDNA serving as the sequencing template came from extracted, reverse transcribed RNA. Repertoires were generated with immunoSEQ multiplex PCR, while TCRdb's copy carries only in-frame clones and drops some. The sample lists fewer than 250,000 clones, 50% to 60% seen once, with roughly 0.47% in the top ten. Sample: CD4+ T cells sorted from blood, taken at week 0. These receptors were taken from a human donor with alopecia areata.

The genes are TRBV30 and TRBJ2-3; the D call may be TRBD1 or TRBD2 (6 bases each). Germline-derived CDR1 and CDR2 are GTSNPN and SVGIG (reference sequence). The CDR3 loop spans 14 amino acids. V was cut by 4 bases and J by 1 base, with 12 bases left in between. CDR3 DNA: TGTGCCTGGACGCCGGAGGGGGGCACAGATACGCAGTATTTT. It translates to CAWTPEGGTDTQYF.

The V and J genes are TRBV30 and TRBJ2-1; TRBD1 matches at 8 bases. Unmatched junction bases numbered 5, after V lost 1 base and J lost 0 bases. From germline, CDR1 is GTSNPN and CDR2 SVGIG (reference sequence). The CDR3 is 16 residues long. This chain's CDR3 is CAWSGLTGASYNEQFF. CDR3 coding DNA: TGTGCCTGGAGTGGCTTGACAGGGGCCTCCTACAATGAGCAGTTCTTC.

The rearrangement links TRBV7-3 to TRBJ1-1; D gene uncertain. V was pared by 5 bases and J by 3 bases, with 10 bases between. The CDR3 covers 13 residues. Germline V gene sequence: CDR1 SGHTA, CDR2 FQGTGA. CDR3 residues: CASSMDGDTEAFF. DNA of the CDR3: TGTGCCAGCAGCATGGACGGAGACACTGAAGCTTTCTTT.

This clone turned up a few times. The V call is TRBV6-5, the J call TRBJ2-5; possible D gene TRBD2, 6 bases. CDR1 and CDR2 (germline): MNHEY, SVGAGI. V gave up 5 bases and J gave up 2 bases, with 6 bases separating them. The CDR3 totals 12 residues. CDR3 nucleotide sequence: TGTGCCAGCAGTGGGGGGCAAGAGACCCAGTACTTC. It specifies CASSGGQETQYF.

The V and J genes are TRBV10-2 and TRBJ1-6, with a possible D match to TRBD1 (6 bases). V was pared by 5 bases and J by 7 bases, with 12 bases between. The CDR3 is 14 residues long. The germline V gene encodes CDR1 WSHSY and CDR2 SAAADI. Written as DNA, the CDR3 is TGCGCCAGCAGTAACAGGGAAAACAATTCACCCCTCCACTTT. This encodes CASSNRENNSPLHF.

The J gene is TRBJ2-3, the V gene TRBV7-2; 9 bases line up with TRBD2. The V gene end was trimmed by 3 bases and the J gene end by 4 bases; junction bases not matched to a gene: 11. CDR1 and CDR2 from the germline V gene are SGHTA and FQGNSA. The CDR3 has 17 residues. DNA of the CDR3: TGTGCCAGCAGCTTCAGCGGGGGGATGATTGAGGCAGATACGCAGTATTTT. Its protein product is CASSFSGGMIEADTQYF.

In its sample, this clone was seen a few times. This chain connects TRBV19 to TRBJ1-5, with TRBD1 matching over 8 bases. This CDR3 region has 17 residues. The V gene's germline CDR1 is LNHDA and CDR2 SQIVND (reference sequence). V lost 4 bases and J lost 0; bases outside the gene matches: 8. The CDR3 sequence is CASSTSDRAHSNQPQHF. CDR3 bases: TGTGCCAGTAGTACATCGGACAGGGCGCATAGCAATCAGCCCCAGCATTTT.

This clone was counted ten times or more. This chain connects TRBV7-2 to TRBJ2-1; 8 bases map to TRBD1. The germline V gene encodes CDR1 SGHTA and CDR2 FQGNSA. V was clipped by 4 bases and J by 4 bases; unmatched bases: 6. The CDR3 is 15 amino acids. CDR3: CASSYGTGLYNEQFF. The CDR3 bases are TGTGCCAGCAGCTACGGGACAGGTTTGTACAATGAGCAGTTCTTC.

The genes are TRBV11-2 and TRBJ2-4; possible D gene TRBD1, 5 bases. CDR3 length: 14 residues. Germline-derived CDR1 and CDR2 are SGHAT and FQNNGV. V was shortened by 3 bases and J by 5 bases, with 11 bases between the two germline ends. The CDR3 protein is CASSFPAGQNIQYF. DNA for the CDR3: TGTGCCAGCAGCTTTCCTGCAGGGCAAAACATTCAGTACTTC.

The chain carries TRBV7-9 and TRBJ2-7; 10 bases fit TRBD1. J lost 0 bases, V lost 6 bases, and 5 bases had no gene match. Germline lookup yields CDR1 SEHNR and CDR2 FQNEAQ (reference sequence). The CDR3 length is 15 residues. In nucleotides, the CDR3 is TGTGCCAGCAGTTCGGACAGGGGGAGCTCCTACGAGCAGTACTTC. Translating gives CASSSDRGSSYEQYF.

The CDR3 DNA follows: TGTGCCTGGAGTGTAGGCACCGCCGATTTGGCCCTCCACTTT. Its translation: CAWSVGTADLALHF. This chain joins TRBV30 and TRBJ1-6; D uncertain. Germline loops: CDR1 GTSNPN, CDR2 SVGIG (reference sequence). The V and J ends lost 0 bases and 14 bases respectively, with 17 bases between them. This CDR3 region has 14 residues.

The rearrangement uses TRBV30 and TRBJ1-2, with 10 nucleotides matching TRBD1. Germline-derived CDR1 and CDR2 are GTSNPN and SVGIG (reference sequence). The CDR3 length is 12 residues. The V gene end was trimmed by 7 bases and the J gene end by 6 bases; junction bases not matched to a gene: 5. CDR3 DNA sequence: TGTGCCTCCGCGGACAGGGGGAATGGCTACACCTTC. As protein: CASADRGNGYTF.

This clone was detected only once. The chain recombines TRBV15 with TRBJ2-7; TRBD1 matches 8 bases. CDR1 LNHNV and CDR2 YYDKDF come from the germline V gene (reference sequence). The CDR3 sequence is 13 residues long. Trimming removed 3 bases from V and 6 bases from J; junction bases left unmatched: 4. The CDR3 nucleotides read TGTGCCACCAGCAGGGACAGGGAAGGCGAGCAGTACTTC. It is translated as CATSRDREGEQYF. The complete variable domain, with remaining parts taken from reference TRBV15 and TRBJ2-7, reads DAMVIQNPRYQVTQFGKPVTLSCSQTLNHNVMYWYQQKSSQAPKLLFHYYDKDFNNEADTPDNFQSRRPNTSFCFLDIRSPGLGDTAMYLCATSRDREGEQYFGPGTRLTVT.

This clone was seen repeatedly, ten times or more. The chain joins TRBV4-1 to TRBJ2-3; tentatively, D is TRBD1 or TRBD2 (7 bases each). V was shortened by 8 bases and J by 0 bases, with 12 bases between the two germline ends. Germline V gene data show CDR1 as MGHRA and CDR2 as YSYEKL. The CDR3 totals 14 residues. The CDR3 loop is CASQGGRSTDTQYF. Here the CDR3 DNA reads TGCGCCAGCCAGGGGGGGCGGAGCACAGATACGCAGTATTTT.

The CDR3 DNA is TGTGCCAGCAAAACGAGTGAGAAAGAGACCCAGTACTTC. As protein: CASKTSEKETQYF. This sequence joins TRBV11-1 and TRBJ2-5; D is undetermined. Trimming stripped 7 bases from V and 3 bases from J, with 12 bases between. In germline, CDR1 is SGHAT, CDR2 FQDESV (reference sequence). The CDR3 loop spans 13 amino acids.

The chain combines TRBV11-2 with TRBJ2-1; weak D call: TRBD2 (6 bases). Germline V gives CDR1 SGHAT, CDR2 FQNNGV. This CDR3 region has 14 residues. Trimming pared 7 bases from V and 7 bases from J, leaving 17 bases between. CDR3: CASTWGSGPNEQFF. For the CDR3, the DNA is TGTGCCAGCACCTGGGGTAGCGGCCCTAATGAGCAGTTCTTC.

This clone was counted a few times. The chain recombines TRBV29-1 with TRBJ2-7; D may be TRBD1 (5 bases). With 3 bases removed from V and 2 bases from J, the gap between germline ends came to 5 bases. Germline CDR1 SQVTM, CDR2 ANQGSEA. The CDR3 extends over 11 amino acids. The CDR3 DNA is TGCAGCGTTGAGACAGCCTACGAGCAGTACTTC. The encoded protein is CSVETAYEQYF.

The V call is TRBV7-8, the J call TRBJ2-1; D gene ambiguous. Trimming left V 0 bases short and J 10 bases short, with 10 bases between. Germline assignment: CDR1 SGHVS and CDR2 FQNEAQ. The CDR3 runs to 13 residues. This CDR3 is CASSLAREREQFF. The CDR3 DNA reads TGTGCCAGCAGCTTAGCGCGAGAACGAGAGCAGTTCTTC.